This TCR beta chain came from a study of long-term antiretroviral therapy in people with HIV (dated by TCRdb to 2022 to 2024). In terms of the full investigation: Collection of the earliest samples took place about a decade ahead of the 2015 WHO recommendation for immediate ART, at a time when ART was typically delayed until CD4 counts fell. A retrospective serial study tested whether ART initiation and durable HIV suppression were associated with changes in peripheral blood TRB repertoire composition and diversity. From some 30 adults with confirmed HIV infection, the cohort provided 192 cryopreserved PBMC samples, gathered serially across a mean of about 6 years (range 1-12). About 35% of the 30 participants with HIV were female. Test extractions of a monoclonal T-cell line alongside some 35 polyclonal samples showed no cross-contamination during QIAcube processing.

Of note for this clone: It has no known antigen specificity. No much larger clone exists at a distance of one base, and base qualities are not known.

What the authors observed across the whole study: Starting ART was linked to a significant rise in TRB diversity, yet even with long-term ART the diversity remained significantly lower than in transplant donor controls. At every time point, the repertoire was dominated by expanded TRB clones first identified before ART initiation, although this dominance fluctuated and, in many PLHIV, declined after ART. Compared with controls, HIV repertoires had narrower CDR3 length ranges, and the network structure pointed to an antigen-experienced repertoire that shifted only slightly toward naive after ART. Limited PBMC availability meant only the TCR beta chain was sequenced, without alpha chain pairing. No data were available on ART adherence, viral resistance or therapy changes, limiting inferences about post-ART repertoire changes. Unsorted PBMC were profiled instead of sorted CD4+ and CD8+ T cells because pre-ART samples had limited cell numbers. The samples span the years 2004 to 2017, and the ART regimens used may be less effective than current regimens.

Participants were included only if at least one PBMC sample before ART initiation and at least two post-ART samples were available. Treatment was received in the United States of America by all participants with HIV. Before DNA extraction, cryopreserved samples of about 1-10 million PBMC were thawed and washed. At the time of the earliest PBMC sample, participants with HIV were aged between about 23 and 54 years. PBMC samples from each participant spanned 1-4 timepoints before ART initiation and 2-8 timepoints after ART initiation, with a median of 7 samples. Serial HIV viral load, CD4+ T-cell count, ART history and demographic data were obtained for every participant. Genomic DNA was extracted from unsorted PBMC with a Qiagen kit on a QIAcube, processed in batches of 12 samples. The CDR3 starts with the cysteine, ends with the phenylalanine, and has 12 residues. Only the CDR3 DNA stays, 36 bases, in frame from base 1. From a lookup of the germline V gene (reference sequence), CDR1 and CDR2 are MNHEY and SMNVEV. Trimming at the junction amounts to 7 bases on V and 7 bases on J, and the germline ends lie 12 bases apart.

The immunoSEQ hsTCRB v3.0 assay was used at survey level resolution for TRB variable region sequencing. The target sequencing depth for TRB was roughly 35,000-50,000 T-cell genomes per sample. Pooled TRB libraries were sequenced on an Illumina MiSeq with a v3 150-cycle kit. On the authors' methods: Analysis of repertoires was carried out in R inside a reproducible Nextflow workflow spanning QC, data transformation and analysis. LymphoSeq2, an R package for exploring AIRR-Seq data, was used to implement the custom analyses. A handful of samples yielding fewer than 5000 total TRB sequences were excluded, leaving more than 150 analyzed HIV repertoires. Among the roughly 190 retained HIV repertoires, some 60 were collected before ART initiation and around 130 after ART initiation. Repertoires were downsampled to 5000 TRB nucleotide sequences, and summary statistics were averaged over 100 downsampling iterations. Only TRB sequences with CDR3 regions of at least seven amino acids were retained for analysis. Two measures captured diversity: a Shannon entropy-derived clonality score and the Gini coefficient. In repertoire networks, the top 5000 CDR3 amino acid sequences were linked whenever an edit distance of one separated two sequences. GLIPH2 predicted antigen specificity groups and MHC restriction for TRB CDR3 amino acid sequences. To flag known associations with CMV, EBV, HIV or tissue antigens, CDR3 amino acid sequences were compared against VDJdb and McPAS-TCR. Pre-ART, post-ART and control groups were compared with Wilcoxon signed-rank tests and Holm-Bonferroni correction. The table was pulled from immuneACCESS by TCRdb, which kept in-frame rearrangements only. Such tables lose some clones; where checked, under half of the loss comes from unresolved V genes, and the rest has no known cause. V and J calls and clone size are copied from that table; D and trimming were computed from the DNA. Here the sample has 14,000 or so clones; approximately 83% occur a single time. About 16% of the sample comes from the top ten.

Here the chain combines TRBV27 and TRBJ2-3; the D gene could be TRBD1 or TRBD2, each one agreeing over 5 bases. Sequenced material: unsorted PBMCs, taken just before starting antiretroviral therapy. This TCR came from a man aged 35-49 years with HIV. The DNA is as follows: TGTGCCAGCATGGGGGATTCGTATACGCAGTATTTT. It specifies CASMGDSYTQYF.